This TCR beta chain comes out of a study of OX40 agonist ivuxolimab in advanced cancers. General observations from the study: Relative to CD4+, CD8+ T cells held more expanded clones on average. CD4+ and CD8+ blood T cells expanded clonally by week 6 at 0.1 to 3.0 mg/kg.

As to this clone: Its cognate antigen is unknown.

Individuals having autoimmune disease history or systemic immunosuppression were not enrolled. The timepoints at which blood was sampled were baseline, cycle 4 day 1, and cycle 7 day 1. This table comes from immunoSEQ multiplex PCR, and its TCRdb copy is limited to in-frame clones, with some not included. The sample holds fewer than 25,000 clones; over 80% are singletons and the top ten take 53%. The sample in question was CD4+ or CD8+ T cells sorted from blood, obtained in a trial of the OX40 agonist ivuxolimab. The receptor comes from an adult with an advanced solid tumor such as melanoma, head and neck, liver or kidney cancer.

The CDR3 nucleotides read TGTGCCAGCAGTTTAGAAGTGGGGCTCATGAACACTGAAGCTTTCTTT. The encoded protein is CASSLEVGLMNTEAFF. The chain recombines TRBV28 with TRBJ1-1; D perhaps matches TRBD1 (5 bases). This CDR3 is built from 16 residues. Between the trimmed V and J ends, which lost 2 bases and 0 bases, there was a span of 13 bases. CDR1 and CDR2 (germline): MDHEN, SYDVKM. The full variable domain, in which reference TRBV28 and TRBJ1-1 provide the parts outside the CDR3, is DVKVTQSSRYLVKRTGEKVFLECVQDMDHENMFWYRQDPGLGLRLIYFSYDVKMKEKGDIPEGYSVSREKKERFSLILESASTNQTSMYLCASSLEVGLMNTEAFFGQGTRLTVV.